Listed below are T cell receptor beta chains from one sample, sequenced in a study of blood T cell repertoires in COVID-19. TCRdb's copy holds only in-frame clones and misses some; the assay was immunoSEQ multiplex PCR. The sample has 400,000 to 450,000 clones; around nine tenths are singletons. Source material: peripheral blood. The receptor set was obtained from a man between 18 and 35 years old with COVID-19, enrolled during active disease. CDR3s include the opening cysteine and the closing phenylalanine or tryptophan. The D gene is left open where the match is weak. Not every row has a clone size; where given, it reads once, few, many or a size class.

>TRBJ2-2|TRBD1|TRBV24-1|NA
TGTGCCACCAGTGATGCCGGGACAGGGGGCACCACGAACACCGGGGAGCTGTTTTTT
CATSDAGTGGTTNTGELFF
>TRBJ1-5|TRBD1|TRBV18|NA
TGTGCCAGCTCAACGACAGGGGGCAATCAGCCCCAGCATTTT
CASSTTGGNQPQHF
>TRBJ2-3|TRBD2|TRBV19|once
TGTGCCAGTACCCCCCGGGGGGGTGGTGGGGAAGCGGATACGCAGTATTTT
CASTPRGGGGEADTQYF
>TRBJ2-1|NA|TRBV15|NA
TGTGCCACCAGCAGAGATCTAGGCGGGACTGGGCATGAGCAGTTCTTC
CATSRDLGGTGHEQFF
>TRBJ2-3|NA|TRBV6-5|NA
TGTGCCAGCCCCCCGGGGGGCCGCACAGATACGCAGTATTTT
CASPPGGRTDTQYF
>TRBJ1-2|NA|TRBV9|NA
TGTGCCAGCAGCCTAATGGAGGGAGGCTACACCTTC
CASSLMEGGYTF
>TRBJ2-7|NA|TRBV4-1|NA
TGCGCCAGCAGCCAAGTTGGGAGGGAGCAGTACTTC
CASSQVGREQYF
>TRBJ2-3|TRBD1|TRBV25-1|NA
TGTGCCAGCAGCGGACAGGGAACTAGCACAGATACGCAGTATTTT
CASSGQGTSTDTQYF
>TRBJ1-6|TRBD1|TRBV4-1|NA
TGCGCCAGCAGCCAAGCAGGGGGAAATTCACCCCTCCACTTT
CASSQAGGNSPLHF
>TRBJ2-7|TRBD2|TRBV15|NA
TGTGCCACCAGCAGAGTTGTGGGAGGGGACGAGCAGTACTTC
CATSRVVGGDEQYF
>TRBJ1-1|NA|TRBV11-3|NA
TGTGCCAGCAGCTTAGAGAGGGCCCCTGAAGCTTTCTTT
CASSLERAPEAFF
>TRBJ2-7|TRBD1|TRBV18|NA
TGTGCCAGCTCGGACAGGGGCACCTACGAGCAGTACTTC
CASSDRGTYEQYF
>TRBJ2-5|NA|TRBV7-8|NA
TGTGCCAGCAGACTGACGGGAGAGACCCAGTACTTC
CASRLTGETQYF
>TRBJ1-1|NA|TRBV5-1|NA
TGCGCCAGCAGCACAGGGCAGGGGACGGGGATTGAAGCTTTCTTT
CASSTGQGTGIEAFF
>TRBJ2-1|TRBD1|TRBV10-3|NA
TGTGCCATCAGTGATAGGGACAGGGGAGGCAATGAGCAGTTCTTC
CAISDRDRGGNEQFF
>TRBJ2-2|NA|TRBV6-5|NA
TGTGCCAGCAGTTACTCCCAAACCGGGGAGCTGTTTTTT
CASSYSQTGELFF
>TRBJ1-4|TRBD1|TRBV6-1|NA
TGTGCCAGCAGTGAATCCCTTTCTAGGGGGCCAGAAAAACTGTTTTTT
CASSESLSRGPEKLFF
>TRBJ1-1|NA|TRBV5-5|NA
TGTGCCAGCAGCTTGGTAACCGGGAACACTGAAGCTTTCTTT
CASSLVTGNTEAFF
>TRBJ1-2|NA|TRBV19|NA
TGTGCCAGTGAGGATACAAGGACAAGGGGTATAGATGGCTACACCTTC
CASEDTRTRGIDGYTF
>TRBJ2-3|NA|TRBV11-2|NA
TGTGCCAGCAGCCCAGGGGGGTTAGGGTTGAATACGCAGTATTTT
CASSPGGLGLNTQYF
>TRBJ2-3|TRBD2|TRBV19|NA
TGTGCCAGTAGTCGGGGCGGGGGGCCTAGAGGCACAGATACGCAGTATTTT
CASSRGGGPRGTDTQYF
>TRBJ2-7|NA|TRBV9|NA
TGTGCCAGCAGCGTAGTGCCGAGCTCCTACGAGCAGTACTTC
CASSVVPSSYEQYF
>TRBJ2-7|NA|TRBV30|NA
TGTGCCTGCAACCCCGGACAGAAATACGAGCAGTACTTC
CACNPGQKYEQYF
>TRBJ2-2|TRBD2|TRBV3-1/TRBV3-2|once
TGTGCCAGCAGCCAAGCTAATAGCGGGAGTTTTTATACCGGGGAGCTGTTTTTT
CASSQANSGSFYTGELFF
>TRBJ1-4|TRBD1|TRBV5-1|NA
TGCGCCAGCAGCTGGACAGGTGGGGAAGAAAAACTGTTTTTT
CASSWTGGEEKLFF
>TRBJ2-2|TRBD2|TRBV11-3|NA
TGTGCCAGCAGCCCAAAGCGCGGGACTAGCAGGAACACCGGGGAGCTGTTTTTT
CASSPKRGTSRNTGELFF
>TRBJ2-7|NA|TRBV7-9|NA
TGTGCCAGCAGCTCCTTGGACAAGGACGAGCAGTACTTC
CASSSLDKDEQYF
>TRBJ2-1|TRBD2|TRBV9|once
TGTGCCAGCTCCCCACTAGCGGGACGATACAATGAGCAGTTCTTC
CASSPLAGRYNEQFF
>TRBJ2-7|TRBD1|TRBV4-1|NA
TGCGCCAGCAGCCTATCTCTTGGACAGGGGGCTTACGAGCAGTACTTC
CASSLSLGQGAYEQYF
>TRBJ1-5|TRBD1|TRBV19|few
TGTGCCAGTAGTTGGGGACAGTCCAATCAGCCCCAGCATTTT
CASSWGQSNQPQHF
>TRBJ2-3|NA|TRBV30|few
TGTGCCTGGAGTACCACTAGTTTGGATACGCAGTATTTT
CAWSTTSLDTQYF
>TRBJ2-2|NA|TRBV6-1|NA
TGTGCCAGCAGTGACCCTATCGGGGAGCTGTTTTTT
CASSDPIGELFF
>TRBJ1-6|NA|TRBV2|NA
TGTGCCAGCACCCCAAATTCACCCCTCCACTTT
CASTPNSPLHF
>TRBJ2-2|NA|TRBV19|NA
TGTGCCAGTAGTACCACAGGGTGGAACACCGGGGAGCTGTTTTTT
CASSTTGWNTGELFF
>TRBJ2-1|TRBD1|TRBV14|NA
TGTGCCAGCAGCCTTACAGGGGGCTACAATGAGCAGTTCTTC
CASSLTGGYNEQFF
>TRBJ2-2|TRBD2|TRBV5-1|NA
TGCGCCAGCAGCGCGGGGGACGCGGCGAACACCGGGGAGCTGTTTTTT
CASSAGDAANTGELFF
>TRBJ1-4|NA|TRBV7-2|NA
TGTGCCAGCAGCCCCCCCGGGATGGGTGAAAAACTGTTTTTT
CASSPPGMGEKLFF
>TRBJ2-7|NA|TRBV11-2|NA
TGTGCCAGCAGCTTAGTCCCACTCTCCTACGAGCAGTACTTC
CASSLVPLSYEQYF
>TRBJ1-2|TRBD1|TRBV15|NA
TGTGCCACCAGCAGAGGGACAGGGGCTGGCTACACCTTC
CATSRGTGAGYTF
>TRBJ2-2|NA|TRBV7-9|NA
TGTGCCAGCAGCTACTTGGACTCGAAAGCCGGGGAGCTGTTTTTT
CASSYLDSKAGELFF
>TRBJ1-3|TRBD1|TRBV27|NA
TGTGCCAGCAGTTTAGTGGGACAGAGCCCAGGAAACACCATATATTTT
CASSLVGQSPGNTIYF
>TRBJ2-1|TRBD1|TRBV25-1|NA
TGTGCCAGCAGTGACTCCAGGGGGTTTGGTGAGCAGTTCTTC
CASSDSRGFGEQFF
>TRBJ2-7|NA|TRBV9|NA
TGTGCCAGCAGCCCAGGGGGGTTCCCCTACGAGCAGTACTTC
CASSPGGFPYEQYF
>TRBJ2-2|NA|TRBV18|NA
TGTGCCAGCTCACCCCCGGGACAAAACACCGGGGAGCTGTTTTTT
CASSPPGQNTGELFF
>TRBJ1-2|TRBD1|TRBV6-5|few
TGTGCCAGCAGTTTAGGACAGGGGCTCAACTATGGCTACACCTTC
CASSLGQGLNYGYTF
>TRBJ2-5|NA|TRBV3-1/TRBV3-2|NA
TGTGCCAGCAGCCAATCGGAAGTGGGCGGACTCCTTGGGGAGACCCAGTACTTC
CASSQSEVGGLLGETQYF
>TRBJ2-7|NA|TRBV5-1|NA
TGCGCCAGCAGCTTGGCTAGCGCGTCCTACGAGCAGTACTTC
CASSLASASYEQYF
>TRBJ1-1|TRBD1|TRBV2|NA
TGTGCCGGACAGGAGGCCACTGAAGCTTTCTTT
CAGQEATEAFF
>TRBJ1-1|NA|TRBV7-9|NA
TGTGCCAGCAGCTCCGTTGAGAGGGACACTGAAGCTTTCTTT
CASSSVERDTEAFF
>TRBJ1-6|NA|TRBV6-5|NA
TGTGCCAGCAGGGGAGGGGACGGAGTCCCCCTCCACTTT
CASRGGDGVPLHF
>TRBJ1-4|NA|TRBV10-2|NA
TGCGCCAGCAGTGAGGACAGCACGGAAAAACTGTTTTTT
CASSEDSTEKLFF
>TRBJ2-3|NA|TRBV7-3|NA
TGTGCCCGCGCCGGTTTGGGAGGAGTGGGCACAGATACGCAGTATTTT
CARAGLGGVGTDTQYF
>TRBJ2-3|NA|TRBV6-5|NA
TGTGCCGCAGGGGCAGATACGCAGTATTTT
CAAGADTQYF
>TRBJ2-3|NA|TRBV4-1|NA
TGCGCCAGCAGCCAATCAGGGACACACGGCACAGATACGCAGTATTTT
CASSQSGTHGTDTQYF
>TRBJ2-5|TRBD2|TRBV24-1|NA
TGTGCCACCAGTGATGGTAGGACTAGCGGGTACCAAGAGACCCAGTACTTC
CATSDGRTSGYQETQYF
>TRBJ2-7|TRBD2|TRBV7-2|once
TGTGCCAGCAGCGCCTTAGCGGGAGCTGGCTACGAGCAGTACTTC
CASSALAGAGYEQYF
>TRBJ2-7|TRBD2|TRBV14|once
TGTGCCAGCAGCCAAGACCGGACTAGCGGGAGCAAACCCTACGAGCAGTACTTC
CASSQDRTSGSKPYEQYF
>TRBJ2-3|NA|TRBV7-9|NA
TGTGCCAGCAGCTTAGTTCTCACAGATACGCAGTATTTT
CASSLVLTDTQYF
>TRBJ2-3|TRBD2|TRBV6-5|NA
TGTGCCACCCAACCGGGACTAGCGGGGAAAACGCAGTATTTT
CATQPGLAGKTQYF